This T cell receptor (beta chain) originates from a study of response to subunit inactivated influenza vaccine. TCRdb processed the RT-PCR reads anew with MiXCR; each CDR3 protein has one entry. The sample holds about 620,000 distinct CDR3 sequences, 11% seen once. V was shortened by 0 bases and J by 2 bases, with 10 bases between the two germline ends. CDR1 and CDR2 (germline): SGHDT, YYEEEE. The CDR3 totals 15 residues. This clonotype was observed a few times. This same sample was also part of a study on T cells expressing NK-cell markers. That paper states: What made the TCR beta cDNA was 5'RACE template switching with UMIs.

Sequencing used PBMCs from blood, obtained on the day of vaccination. The chain employs TRBV5-6 and TRBJ2-3; D gene unclear. The origin of this receptor is a man aged 45-65 years who received an inactivated influenza vaccine. The CDR3 DNA is TGTGCCAGCAGCTTGGTTGGCTACGACACAGATACGCAGTATTTT. Protein product: CASSLVGYDTDTQYF.